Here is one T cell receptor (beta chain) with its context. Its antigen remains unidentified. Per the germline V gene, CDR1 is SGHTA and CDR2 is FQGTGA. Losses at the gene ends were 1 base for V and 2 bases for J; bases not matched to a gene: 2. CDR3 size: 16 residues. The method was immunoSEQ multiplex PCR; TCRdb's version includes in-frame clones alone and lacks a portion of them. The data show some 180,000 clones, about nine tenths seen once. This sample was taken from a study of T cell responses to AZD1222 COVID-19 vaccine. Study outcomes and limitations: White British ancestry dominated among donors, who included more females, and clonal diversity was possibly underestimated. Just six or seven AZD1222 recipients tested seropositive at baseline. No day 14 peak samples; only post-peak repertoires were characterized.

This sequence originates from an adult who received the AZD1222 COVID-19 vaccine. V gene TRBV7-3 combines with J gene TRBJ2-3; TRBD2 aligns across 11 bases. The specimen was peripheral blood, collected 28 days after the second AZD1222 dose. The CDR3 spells CASSLKLAGVTDTQYF. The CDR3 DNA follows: TGTGCCAGCAGCTTAAAACTAGCGGGGGTCACAGATACGCAGTATTTT.